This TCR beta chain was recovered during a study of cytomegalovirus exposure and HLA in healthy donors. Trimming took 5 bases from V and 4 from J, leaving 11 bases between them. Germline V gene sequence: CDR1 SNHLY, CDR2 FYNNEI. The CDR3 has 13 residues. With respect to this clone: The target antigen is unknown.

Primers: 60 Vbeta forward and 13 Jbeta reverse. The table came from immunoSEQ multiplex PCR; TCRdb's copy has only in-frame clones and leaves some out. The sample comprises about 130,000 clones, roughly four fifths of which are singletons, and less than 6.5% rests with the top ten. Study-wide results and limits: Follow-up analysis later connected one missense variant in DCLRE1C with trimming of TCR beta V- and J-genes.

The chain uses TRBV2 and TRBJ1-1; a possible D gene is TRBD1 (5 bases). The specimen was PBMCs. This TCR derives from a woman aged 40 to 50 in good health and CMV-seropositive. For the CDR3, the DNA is TGTGCCAGCAGTCCCCTACAGGCCACTGAAGCTTTCTTT. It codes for CASSPLQATEAFF.